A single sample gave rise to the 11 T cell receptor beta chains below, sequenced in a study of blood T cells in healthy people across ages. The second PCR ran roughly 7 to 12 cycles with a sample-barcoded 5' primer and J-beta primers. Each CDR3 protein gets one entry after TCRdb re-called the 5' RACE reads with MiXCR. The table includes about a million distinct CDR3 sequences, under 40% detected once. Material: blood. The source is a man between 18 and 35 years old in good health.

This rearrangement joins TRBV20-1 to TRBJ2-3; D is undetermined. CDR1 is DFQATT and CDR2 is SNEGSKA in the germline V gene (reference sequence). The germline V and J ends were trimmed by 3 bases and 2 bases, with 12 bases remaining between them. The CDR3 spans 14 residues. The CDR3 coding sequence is TGCAGTGCTAGTAGGTTGGGGATCACAGATACGCAGTATTTT. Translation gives CSASRLGITDTQYF.

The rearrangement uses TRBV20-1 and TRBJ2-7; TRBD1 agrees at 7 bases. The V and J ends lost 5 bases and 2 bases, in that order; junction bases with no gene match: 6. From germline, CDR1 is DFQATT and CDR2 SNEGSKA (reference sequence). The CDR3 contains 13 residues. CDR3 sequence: CSAQRTGPYEQYF. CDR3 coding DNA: TGCAGTGCTCAACGGACAGGCCCCTACGAGCAGTACTTC.

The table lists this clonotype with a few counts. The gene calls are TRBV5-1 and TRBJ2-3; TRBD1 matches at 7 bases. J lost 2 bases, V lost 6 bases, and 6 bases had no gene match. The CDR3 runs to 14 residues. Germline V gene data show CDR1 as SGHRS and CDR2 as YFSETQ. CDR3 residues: CASKQGTNTDTQYF. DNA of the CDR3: TGCGCCAGCAAACAGGGGACAAACACAGATACGCAGTATTTT.

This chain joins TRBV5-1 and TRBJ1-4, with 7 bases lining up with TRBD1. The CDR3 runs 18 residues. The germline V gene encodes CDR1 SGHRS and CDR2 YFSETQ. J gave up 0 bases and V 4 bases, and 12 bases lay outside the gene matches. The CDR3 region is CASSPSATGATTNEKLFF. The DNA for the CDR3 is TGCGCCAGCAGCCCAAGCGCCACAGGGGCGACAACTAATGAAAAACTGTTTTTT.

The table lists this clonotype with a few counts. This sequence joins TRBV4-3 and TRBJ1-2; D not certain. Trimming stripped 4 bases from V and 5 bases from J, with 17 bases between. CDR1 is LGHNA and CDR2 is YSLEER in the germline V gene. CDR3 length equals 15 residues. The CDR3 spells CASSPRRSNVYGYTF. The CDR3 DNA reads TGCGCCAGCAGCCCACGTAGGTCCAACGTTTATGGCTACACCTTC.

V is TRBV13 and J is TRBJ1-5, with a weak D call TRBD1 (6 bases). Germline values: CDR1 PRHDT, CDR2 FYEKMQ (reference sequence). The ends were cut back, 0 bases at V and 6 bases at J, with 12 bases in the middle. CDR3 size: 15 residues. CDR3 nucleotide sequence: TGTGCCAGCAGCTTAGGACAGGGATCCAGTCAGCCCCAGCATTTT. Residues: CASSLGQGSSQPQHF.

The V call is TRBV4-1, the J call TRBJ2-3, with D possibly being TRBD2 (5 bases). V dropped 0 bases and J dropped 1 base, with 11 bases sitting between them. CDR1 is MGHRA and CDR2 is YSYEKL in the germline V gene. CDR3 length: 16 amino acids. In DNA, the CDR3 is TGCGCCAGCAGCCAAGAAGGACTGCTAGGCACAGATACGCAGTATTTT. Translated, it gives CASSQEGLLGTDTQYF.

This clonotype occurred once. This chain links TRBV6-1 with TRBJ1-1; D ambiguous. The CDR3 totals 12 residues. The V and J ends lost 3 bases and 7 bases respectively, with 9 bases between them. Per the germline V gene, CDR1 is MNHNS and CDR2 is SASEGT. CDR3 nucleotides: TGTGCCAGCAGTGAGGGAAGTAGTGAAGCTTTCTTT. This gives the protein CASSEGSSEAFF.

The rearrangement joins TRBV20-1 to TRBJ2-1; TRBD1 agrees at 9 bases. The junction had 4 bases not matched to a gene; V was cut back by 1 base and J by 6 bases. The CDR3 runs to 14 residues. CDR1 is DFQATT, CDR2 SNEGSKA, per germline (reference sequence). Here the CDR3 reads CSARVGTGRNEQFF. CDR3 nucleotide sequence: TGCAGTGCTAGAGTTGGGACAGGGCGCAATGAGCAGTTCTTC.

CDR3 sequence (DNA): TGTGCCACAAGAGGCCGGATGTACCAAGAGACCCAGTACTTC. This gives the protein CATRGRMYQETQYF. The V and J genes are TRBV27 and TRBJ2-5; D ambiguous. The CDR3 contains 14 residues. V lost 10 bases to trimming and J lost 0 bases, with 15 bases between them. Germline assignment: CDR1 MNHEY and CDR2 SMNVEV (reference sequence).

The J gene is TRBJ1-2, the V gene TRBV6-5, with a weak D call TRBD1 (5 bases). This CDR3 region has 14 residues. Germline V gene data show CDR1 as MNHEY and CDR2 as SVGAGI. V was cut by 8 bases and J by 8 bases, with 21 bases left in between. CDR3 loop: CASARGTPSEGYTF. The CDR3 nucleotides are TGTGCCAGCGCCCGCGGGACCCCCTCTGAGGGCTACACCTTC.